The clone carrying this T cell receptor beta chain was counted many times. No antigen is known for it. This sample was included in a study of identical twins. Study-level points and caveats: Models underestimated TCR alpha sharing (out-of-frame) in monozygotic twins. Sequences that were out-of-frame, alpha and twin-shared displayed an excess of low generation probability.

This CDR3 spans 15 amino acids. Trimming cost V 1 base and J 4 bases; bases outside gene matches: 4. Per germline, CDR1 SGHTA and CDR2 FQGNSA. In every case, the donor was a healthy Caucasian. cDNA carried unique molecular identifiers, and a universal primer site was added by template switching. TCRdb redid the calling of the 5' RACE reads with MiXCR, one entry per CDR3 protein. The sample carries roughly 690,000 distinct CDR3 sequences, around 5.7% recorded once. Specimen: naive T cells sorted from blood. The clonotype was recovered from a man aged 18 to 30 in good health. V and J are TRBV7-2 and TRBJ2-1; 7 positions match TRBD2. This CDR3 is CASSLVGGHYNEQFF. In nucleotides, the CDR3 is TGTGCCAGCAGCTTAGTGGGAGGGCATTACAATGAGCAGTTCTTC.